The clone carrying this TCR beta chain was observed a single time. The antigen remains undetermined. This specimen belongs to a study of T cell responses to AZD1222 COVID-19 vaccine. Study-level findings and limits: At baseline, just a handful of AZD1222 recipients tested seropositive. Reports indicate that nearly half of spike-specific TCRs are directed at unmutated variant regions. White British donors predominated, females outnumbered males, and clonal diversity was possibly underestimated.

Only in-frame clones appear in the TCRdb table, and some are missing; sequencing was by immunoSEQ multiplex PCR. The sample consists of some 100,000 clones, approximately 91% of them appearing once. The CDR3 is made up of 17 amino acids. The germline V gene has CDR1 SGHAT and CDR2 FQNNGV. The V gene lost 2 bases and the J gene lost 0 bases, with 14 bases spanning the gap. The clonotype was recovered from an adult in good health. The chain links TRBV11-2 to TRBJ1-3; D is unclear. Sequencing was performed on peripheral blood, taken on day 0 of AZD1222 vaccination. The CDR3: CASSLIHNGRSGNTIYF. CDR3 in DNA: TGTGCCAGCAGCTTAATCCACAACGGCCGCTCTGGAAACACCATATATTTT. Complete variable domain (other parts from reference TRBV11-2 and TRBJ1-3): EAGVAQSPRYKIIEKRQSVAFWCNPISGHATLYWYQQILGQGPKLLIQFQNNGVVDDSQLPKDRFSAERLKGVDSTLKIQPAKLEDSAVYLCASSLIHNGRSGNTIYFGEGSWLTVV.